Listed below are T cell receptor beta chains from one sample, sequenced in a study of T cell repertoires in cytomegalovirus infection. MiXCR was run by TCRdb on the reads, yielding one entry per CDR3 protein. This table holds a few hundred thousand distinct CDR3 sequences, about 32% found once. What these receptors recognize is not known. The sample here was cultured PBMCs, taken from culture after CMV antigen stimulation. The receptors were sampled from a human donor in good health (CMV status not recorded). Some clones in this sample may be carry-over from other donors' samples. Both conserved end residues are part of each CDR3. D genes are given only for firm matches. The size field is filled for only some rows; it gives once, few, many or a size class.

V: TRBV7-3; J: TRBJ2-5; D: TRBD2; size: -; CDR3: CASSLAAGAWETQYF; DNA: TGTGCCAGCAGCTTAGCAGCGGGAGCGTGGGAGACCCAGTACTTC
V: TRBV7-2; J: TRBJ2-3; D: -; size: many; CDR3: CASSPEALWRADTQYF; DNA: TGTGCCAGCAGCCCAGAGGCTCTCTGGAGAGCAGATACGCAGTATTTT
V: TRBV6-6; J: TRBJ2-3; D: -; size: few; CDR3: CASSVSQASGTDTQYF; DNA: TGTGCCAGCAGTGTGAGTCAGGCTTCGGGTACAGATACGCAGTATTTT
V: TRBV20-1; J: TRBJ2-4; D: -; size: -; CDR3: CSARGTAKNIQYF; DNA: TGCAGTGCTAGGGGGACAGCCAAAAACATTCAGTACTTC
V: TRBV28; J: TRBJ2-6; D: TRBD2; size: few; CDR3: CASSSVGTTQHSGANVLTF; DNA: TGTGCCAGCAGTTCCGTTGGGACTACCCAACACTCTGGGGCCAACGTCCTGACTTTC
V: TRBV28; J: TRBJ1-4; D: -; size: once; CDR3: CASRGPSEKLFF; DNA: TGTGCCAGCAGGGGACCGAGTGAAAAACTGTTTTTT
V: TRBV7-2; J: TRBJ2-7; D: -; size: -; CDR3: CASSPGPGYEQYF; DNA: TGTGCCAGCAGCCCAGGGCCGGGGTACGAGCAGTACTTC
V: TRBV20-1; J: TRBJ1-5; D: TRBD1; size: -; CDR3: CSAGGALRNQPQHF; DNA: TGCAGTGCAGGGGGCGCGCTTCGCAATCAGCCCCAGCATTTT
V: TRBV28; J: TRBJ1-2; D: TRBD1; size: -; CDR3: CASTVQGRNGYTF; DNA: TGTGCCAGCACCGTACAGGGGAGGAATGGCTACACCTTC
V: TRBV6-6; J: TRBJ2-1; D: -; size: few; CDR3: CASSPLRRIYNEQFF; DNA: TGTGCCAGCAGTCCCCTACGGAGGATCTACAATGAGCAGTTCTTC
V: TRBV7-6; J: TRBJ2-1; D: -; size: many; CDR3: CASSLEVSGFSYNEQFF; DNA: TGTGCCAGCAGCTTAGAGGTTAGCGGCTTCTCCTACAATGAGCAGTTCTTC
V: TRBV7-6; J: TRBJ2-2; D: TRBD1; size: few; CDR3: CASSHHRGRNTGELFF; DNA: TGTGCCAGCAGCCATCACAGGGGGCGGAACACCGGGGAGCTGTTTTTT
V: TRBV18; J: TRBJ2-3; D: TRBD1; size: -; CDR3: CASSPTGGFTDTQYF; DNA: TGTGCCAGCTCACCCACAGGGGGCTTCACAGATACGCAGTATTTT
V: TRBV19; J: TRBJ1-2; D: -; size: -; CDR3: CASSKRTQGSANYGYTF; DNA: TGTGCCAGTAGTAAAAGAACACAGGGTTCGGCTAACTATGGCTACACCTTC
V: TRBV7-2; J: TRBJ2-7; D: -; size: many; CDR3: CASSLILSGRANPRGNYEQYF; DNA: TGTGCCAGCAGCTTAATACTCTCTGGTAGGGCCAACCCTCGGGGAAACTACGAGCAGTACTTC
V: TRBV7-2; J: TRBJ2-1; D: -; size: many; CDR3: CASSAEGNEQFF; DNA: TGTGCCAGCAGCGCGGAAGGCAATGAGCAGTTCTTC
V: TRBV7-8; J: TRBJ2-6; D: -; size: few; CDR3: CASSPEVLGANVLTF; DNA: TGTGCCAGCAGCCCGGAGGTGCTCGGGGCCAACGTCCTGACTTTC
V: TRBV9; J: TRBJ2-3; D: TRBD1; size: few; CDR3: CASSVDGTGVTDTQYF; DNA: TGTGCCAGCAGCGTAGATGGGACAGGGGTCACAGATACGCAGTATTTT
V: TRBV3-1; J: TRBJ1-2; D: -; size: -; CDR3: CASSQETFGRVRGYTF; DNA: TGTGCCAGCAGCCAAGAGACATTTGGACGGGTGAGGGGCTACACCTTC
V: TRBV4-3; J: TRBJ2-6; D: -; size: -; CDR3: CASSLYTGRGANVLTF; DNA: TGCGCCAGCAGCCTCTACACCGGCCGGGGGGCCAACGTCCTGACTTTC
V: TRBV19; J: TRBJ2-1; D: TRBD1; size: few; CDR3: CASCPGTGYNEQFF; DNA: TGTGCCAGTTGCCCCGGGACAGGGTACAATGAGCAGTTCTTC
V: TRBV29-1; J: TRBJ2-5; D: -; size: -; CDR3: CSVGGGQRQETQYF; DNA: TGCAGCGTTGGAGGAGGACAGCGCCAAGAGACCCAGTACTTC
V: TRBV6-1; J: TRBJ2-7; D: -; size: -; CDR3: CASSPQAGTPYEQYF; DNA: TGTGCCAGCAGTCCCCAAGCTGGGACCCCCTACGAGCAGTACTTC
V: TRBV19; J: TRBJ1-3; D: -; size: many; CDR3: CASSGPEGDRSGNTIYF; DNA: TGTGCCAGTAGTGGACCCGAGGGGGACCGATCTGGAAACACCATATATTTT
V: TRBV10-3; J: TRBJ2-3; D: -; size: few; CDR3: CAIRGTSSLSLTDTQYF; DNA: TGTGCCATCAGAGGGACGTCATCCCTCTCACTCACAGATACGCAGTATTTT
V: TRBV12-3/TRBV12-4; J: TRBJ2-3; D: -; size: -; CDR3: CASSYMELVNTQYF; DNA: TGTGCCAGCAGTTATATGGAGTTGGTTAATACGCAGTATTTT
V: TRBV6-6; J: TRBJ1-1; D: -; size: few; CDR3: CASSYGAASLSEAFF; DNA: TGTGCCAGCAGTTACGGGGCAGCCTCGTTATCTGAAGCTTTCTTT
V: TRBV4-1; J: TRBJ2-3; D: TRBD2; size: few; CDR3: CASSPGTSGAITSTDTQYF; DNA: TGCGCCAGCAGCCCGGGGACTAGCGGGGCCATCACTAGCACAGATACGCAGTATTTT
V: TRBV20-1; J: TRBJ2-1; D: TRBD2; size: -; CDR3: CSASGRGSRNEQFF; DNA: TGCAGTGCTAGTGGGCGCGGGAGTAGGAATGAGCAGTTCTTC